The 22 T cell receptor beta chains reported below all come from one sample, sequenced in a study of post-analysis software for immune sequencing data. Whole-study results and caveats: Compared with controls, patients had more of about five TRBV segments, including TRBV5-6, TRBV5-1 and TRBV20-1.

TCR beta cDNA libraries included unique molecular identifiers. MiXCR, applied by TCRdb to the PCR reads, yields one record per CDR3 protein. In the table there are 380,000 or so distinct CDR3 sequences, approximately 33% of which are singletons. These receptors have no known antigen. The sample taken for sequencing was blood. These receptors were taken from a girl aged 5-17 years with multiple sclerosis.

This clonotype turned up a few times. The chain links TRBV4-1 to TRBJ2-7; no clear D gene. CDR1 is MGHRA and CDR2 is YSYEKL in the germline V gene. The germline V and J ends were trimmed by 0 bases and 3 bases, with 9 bases remaining between them. The CDR3 runs to 14 residues. As DNA, the CDR3 is TGCGCCAGCAGCCAAGACGTCACAATCTACGAGCAGTACTTC. Its translation: CASSQDVTIYEQYF.

The chain employs TRBV29-1 and TRBJ1-1, with TRBD1 as a possible D gene (5 bases). Trimming removed 5 bases from V and 4 bases from J, with 11 bases in between. There are 12 residues in the CDR3. CDR1 is SQVTM and CDR2 is ANQGSEA in the germline V gene. CDR3 residues: CSVQGGSTEAFF. The CDR3 region has the DNA TGCAGCGTTCAGGGAGGGAGCACTGAAGCTTTCTTT.

Only a few counts were recorded for this clonotype. J is TRBJ2-1 and V is TRBV5-1; 8 bases are shared with TRBD2. This CDR3 has 15 amino acids. After removal of 1 base from V and 5 bases from J, the junction contained 5 bases not matched to a gene. Germline V lookup: CDR1 SGHRS, CDR2 YFSETQ. DNA for the CDR3: TGCGCCAGCAGCTTGATGGCGGGGGGAAACAATGAGCAGTTCTTC. As protein: CASSLMAGGNNEQFF. The full variable domain, its missing parts supplied by reference TRBV5-1 and TRBJ2-1, is KAGVTQTPRYLIKTRGQQVTLSCSPISGHRSVSWYQQTPGQGLQFLFEYFSETQRNKGNFPGRFSGRQFSNSRSEMNVSTLELGDSALYLCASSLMAGGNNEQFFGPGTRLTVL.

This clonotype was recorded a few times. The genes are TRBV28 and TRBJ2-1; 10 bases fit TRBD1. V gave up 6 bases and J gave up 8 bases; unmatched junction bases: 10. There are 15 residues in the CDR3. The germline V gene has CDR1 MDHEN and CDR2 SYDVKM. CDR3 sequence: CASSFGDRGQDEQFF. CDR3 nucleotides: TGTGCCAGCAGCTTTGGGGACAGGGGTCAGGATGAGCAGTTCTTC.

V is TRBV6-2 or TRBV6-3 and J is TRBJ2-1, with a tentative D call TRBD2 (6 bases). This CDR3 comprises 15 residues. V lost 8 bases to trimming and J lost 2 bases, with 16 bases between them. CDR1 is MNHEY, CDR2 SVGEGT, per germline. CDR3 DNA: TGTGCCAGCCAGAGCGGCGGGGCAACCTACAATGAGCAGTTCTTC. It encodes CASQSGGATYNEQFF.

The chain combines TRBV6-2 or TRBV6-3 with TRBJ1-5, with 9 bases fitting TRBD1. Per germline, CDR1 MNHEY and CDR2 SVGEGT. Trimming took 8 bases from V and 2 from J; bases not matched to a gene: 1. The CDR3 is 13 amino acids. CDR3 coding DNA: TGTGCCAGCGGACAGGGGCGCAATCAGCCCCAGCATTTT. This codes for CASGQGRNQPQHF.

The chain uses TRBV27 and TRBJ1-4, with D uncertain. CDR1 MNHEY and CDR2 SMNVEV come from the germline V gene (reference sequence). V dropped 8 bases and J dropped 7 bases, with 20 bases sitting between them. CDR3 length: 15 residues. CDR3 loop: CASRRGGMAREKLFF. The CDR3 nucleotides read TGTGCCAGCCGCCGTGGAGGAATGGCCCGTGAAAAACTGTTTTTT.

V is TRBV29-1 and J is TRBJ2-7; 12 bases line up with TRBD1. The CDR3 is 14 amino acids. J lost 3 bases, V lost 4 bases, and 4 bases had no gene match. CDR1 SQVTM and CDR2 ANQGSEA come from the germline V gene. The CDR3 protein is CSVVGTGGIYEQYF. CDR3 DNA: TGCAGCGTTGTAGGGACAGGGGGCATCTACGAGCAGTACTTC.

The chain couples TRBV5-6 to TRBJ2-5; 7 positions match TRBD1. Germline V CDR1 and CDR2: SGHDT, YYEEEE. The CDR3 is 14 amino acids. The J segment lost 3 bases and the V segment lost 0 bases, leaving 2 bases of the junction unmatched. The CDR3: CASSLEQGKETQYF. CDR3 DNA sequence: TGTGCCAGCAGCTTGGAACAGGGGAAAGAGACCCAGTACTTC.

The gene calls are TRBV5-4 and TRBJ2-3, with 11 bases identical to TRBD2. Germline lookup yields CDR1 SGHNT and CDR2 YYREEE (reference sequence). The CDR3 spans 18 residues. J was trimmed by 1 base and V by 0 bases; bases with no gene match: 7. As DNA, the CDR3 is TGTGCCAGCAGCTTGGCGTCTAGCGGGGGGCCAGGCACAGATACGCAGTATTTT. It codes for CASSLASSGGPGTDTQYF.

V gene TRBV5-1 combines with J gene TRBJ2-1; 13 positions agree with TRBD2. This CDR3 has 15 amino acids. Germline CDR1 is SGHRS and CDR2 is YFSETQ. V lost 5 bases, J lost 10 bases, and 9 bases stayed unmatched. CDR3 coding DNA: TGCGCCAGCAGTCGGGGGACTAGCGGGGTAAGCGAGCAGTTCTTC. Its translation: CASSRGTSGVSEQFF.

There are a few counts of this clonotype. This sequence joins TRBV6-1 and TRBJ1-2, with D perhaps matching TRBD1 (5 bases). Germline CDR1 MNHNS, CDR2 SASEGT. Between the trimmed V and J ends, which lost 6 bases and 8 bases, there was a span of 19 bases. This CDR3 comprises 14 residues. This CDR3 is CASRTENSYVGYTF. The CDR3 DNA is TGTGCCAGCAGGACAGAGAATTCATATGTGGGCTACACCTTC.

The chain recombines TRBV7-9 with TRBJ2-1, with a tentative D call TRBD1 (5 bases). The ends were cut back, 5 bases at V and 8 bases at J, with 19 bases in the middle. CDR1 and CDR2 (germline): SEHNR, FQNEAQ (reference sequence). This CDR3 region has 15 residues. As DNA, the CDR3 is TGTGCCAGCAGCCCCAAGTCGACAGTTAACGATGAGCAGTTCTTC. Its translation is CASSPKSTVNDEQFF.

This clonotype was recorded only once. A read error may be the cause here, since a much bigger clone is one base away. The CDR3 reads CSVGRGLNYNEQYF. CDR3 in DNA: TGCAGCGTTGGAAGAGGACTAAATTACAATGAGCAGTACTTC. V gene TRBV29-1 combines with J gene TRBJ2-5, with a weak D call TRBD2 (6 bases). Germline V gene data show CDR1 as SQVTM and CDR2 as ANQGSEA. The length of the CDR3 is 14 residues. Trimming took 4 bases from V and 11 from J, leaving 23 bases between them.

The chain combines TRBV4-1 with TRBJ2-3; possibly TRBD2 for D (5 bases). CDR1 is MGHRA and CDR2 is YSYEKL in the germline V gene. Between the trimmed V and J ends, which lost 0 bases and 3 bases, there was a span of 10 bases. This CDR3 region has 15 residues. The CDR3: CASSQDPPGTDTQYF. The DNA for the CDR3 is TGCGCCAGCAGCCAAGACCCTCCGGGGACAGATACGCAGTATTTT.

The V gene is TRBV6-1, the J gene TRBJ2-7; D is possibly TRBD2 (6 bases). There are 14 residues in the CDR3. Trimming removed 3 bases from V and 5 bases from J, with 14 bases in between. Germline lookup yields CDR1 MNHNS and CDR2 SASEGT. CDR3 residues: CASSDGGGTNEQYF. In DNA, the CDR3 is TGTGCCAGCAGTGACGGGGGAGGAACCAACGAGCAGTACTTC.

The J gene is TRBJ2-7, the V gene TRBV3-1; TRBD1 might be the D (6 bases). V lost 4 bases and J lost 2, with 12 bases in between. This CDR3 region has 14 residues. From germline, CDR1 is LGHDT and CDR2 YNNKEL (reference sequence). The CDR3 loop is CASSPGTTAYEQYF. Here the CDR3 DNA reads TGTGCCAGCAGCCCCGGGACAACGGCCTACGAGCAGTACTTC.

The genes are TRBV6-5 and TRBJ2-5; D is possibly TRBD1 (6 bases). Trimming shortened V by 4 bases and J by 6 bases, and 12 bases separated the two germline ends. CDR3 length: 13 residues. Germline V gives CDR1 MNHEY, CDR2 SVGAGI. CDR3 residues: CASSSLWGQTQYF. In DNA form, the CDR3 reads TGTGCCAGCAGTTCACTTTGGGGGCAGACCCAGTACTTC.

This rearrangement joins TRBV9 to TRBJ1-6; D gene unclear. Looked up from germline, CDR1 is SGDLS and CDR2 is YYNGEE. Trimming took 4 bases from V and 10 from J, leaving 18 bases between them. The CDR3 has 15 amino acids. CDR3 amino acids: CASSPWATSTSPLHF. The CDR3 DNA follows: TGTGCCAGCAGCCCGTGGGCCACATCCACCTCACCCCTCCACTTT.

This clonotype appeared a few times. The chain combines TRBV7-9 with TRBJ1-2; D possibly corresponds to TRBD1 (5 bases). Germline values: CDR1 SEHNR, CDR2 FQNEAQ (reference sequence). This CDR3 is 14 amino acids long. V gave up 4 bases and J gave up 9 bases, with 18 bases separating them. Here the CDR3 DNA reads TGTGCCAGCAGCTCGGGGCGGGGCTATGATAGCTACACCTTC. Translated: CASSSGRGYDSYTF.

This clonotype was observed a few times. The chain recombines TRBV5-6 with TRBJ2-3; D perhaps matches TRBD1 (5 bases). The germline V gene has CDR1 SGHDT and CDR2 YYEEEE. Trimming stripped 0 bases from V and 5 bases from J, with 10 bases between. The CDR3 has 14 residues. CDR3 bases: TGTGCCAGCAGCTTGGCAGGGCTTGGAGATACGCAGTATTTT. The encoded protein is CASSLAGLGDTQYF.

The chain combines TRBV5-4 with TRBJ2-7; tentative D call: TRBD1 (5 bases). V lost 4 bases to trimming and J lost 2 bases, with 13 bases between them. Germline V gives CDR1 SGHNT, CDR2 YYREEE (reference sequence). The length of the CDR3 is 14 residues. The CDR3 is CASSHRTSPYEQYF. The DNA of the CDR3 is TGTGCCAGCAGCCATAGGACATCCCCCTACGAGCAGTACTTC.